This passage covers 31 T cell receptor beta chains from one sample sequenced in a study of T-cell memory formation after mild COVID-19. TCRdb called the 5' RACE reads again in MiXCR, with one record for every CDR3 protein. Here the sample spans fewer than 300,000 distinct CDR3 sequences, about a sixth being singletons. Specimen: PBMCs or a T cell subset sorted from them (not recorded which). The origin of the receptors is a man between 18 and 29 years old who had mild COVID-19 (a few samples of this study predate the infection). Cell type and time point are not known.

This clonotype was picked up a small number of times. This chain joins TRBV5-1 and TRBJ1-3, with a weak D call TRBD1 (6 bases). The CDR3 is made up of 13 amino acids. CDR1 is SGHRS and CDR2 is YFSETQ in the germline V gene. The V end lost 4 bases, the J end lost 8 bases, and 13 bases lay between the germline ends. In DNA, the CDR3 is TGCGCCAGCAGCGAGCTGGGGGCGGACACCATATATTTT. This translates into CASSELGADTIYF.

This clonotype was recorded a few times. The chain is built from TRBV7-6 and TRBJ2-7; a possible D gene is TRBD1 (5 bases). Germline CDR1 and CDR2: SGHVS and FNYEAQ. Trimming left V 1 base short and J 0 bases short, with 10 bases between. The CDR3 runs 15 residues. Written as DNA, the CDR3 is TGTGCCAGCAGCTTAGAAGGGGTTAGCTCCTACGAGCAGTACTTC. Translated: CASSLEGVSSYEQYF.

The genes are TRBV7-2 and TRBJ1-2; 7 nucleotides agree with TRBD1. The CDR3 length is 14 residues. Germline V gene sequence: CDR1 SGHTA, CDR2 FQGNSA. With 4 bases clipped from V and 6 bases from J, the junction kept 8 bases outside the gene matches. CDR3: CASSSRQGEDGYTF. The CDR3 nucleotides are TGTGCCAGCAGCTCTAGACAGGGAGAGGATGGCTACACCTTC.

This clonotype came up a few times. The chain links TRBV5-1 to TRBJ2-3; perhaps TRBD1 as D (5 bases). The CDR3 is made up of 17 amino acids. V lost 0 bases and J 8 bases, leaving 22 bases between the germline ends. The germline CDR1 and CDR2 sequences are SGHRS and YFSETQ. The CDR3 here is CASSLAFQGWVRSTQYF. The CDR3, as DNA: TGCGCCAGCAGCTTGGCCTTTCAGGGATGGGTGAGGAGTACGCAGTATTTT.

CDR3 in amino acids: CASSPGGTPGETQYF. In nucleotides, the CDR3 is TGTGCCAGCAGCCCAGGGGGGACACCGGGGGAGACCCAGTACTTC. The chain recombines TRBV7-2 with TRBJ2-5; D is possibly TRBD1 (7 bases). CDR1 and CDR2 from the germline V gene are SGHTA and FQGNSA. Trimming took 5 bases from V and 5 from J, leaving 18 bases between them. The length of the CDR3 is 15 residues.

The chain is built from TRBV6-5 and TRBJ2-2; 13 bases align to TRBD2. The V gene's germline CDR1 is MNHEY and CDR2 SVGAGI. V was pared by 6 bases and J by 5 bases, with 3 bases of the junction left unmatched. CDR3 size: 15 residues. CDR3 sequence (DNA): TGTGCCAGCAGGCGGACTAGCGGGGGAACCGGGGAGCTGTTTTTT. Residues: CASRRTSGGTGELFF.

The V call is TRBV7-6, the J call TRBJ2-3, with TRBD1 as a possible D gene (6 bases). V lost 5 bases and J 6 bases, leaving 18 bases between the germline ends. The germline gives CDR1 SGHVS, CDR2 FNYEAQ. CDR3 size: 15 residues. The DNA of the CDR3 is TGTGCCAGCAGCCAGACGGGACAAGGTCAGGATACGCAGTATTTT. This codes for CASSQTGQGQDTQYF.

This clonotype was observed a few times. The V gene is TRBV4-3, the J gene TRBJ2-3; 7 bases line up with TRBD2. The V segment lost 0 bases and the J segment 8 bases; nucleotides outside the gene matches: 2. The CDR3 loop spans 13 amino acids. CDR1 and CDR2 (germline): LGHNA, YSLEER. The CDR3 sequence is CASSQEGRVTQYF. The CDR3 nucleotides are TGCGCCAGCAGCCAAGAAGGGAGGGTTACGCAGTATTTT.

The chain links TRBV6-5 to TRBJ2-3; D is uncertain. Trimming pared 1 base from V and 5 bases from J, leaving 7 bases between. CDR3 length: 13 residues. CDR1 and CDR2 (germline): MNHEY, SVGAGI. CDR3 DNA: TGTGCCAGCAGTTACTACCAGGAAGATACGCAGTATTTT. This codes for CASSYYQEDTQYF.

The chain uses TRBV6-1 and TRBJ1-2; 8 bases match TRBD1. Germline-derived CDR1 and CDR2 are MNHNS and SASEGT. CDR3 length: 13 residues. Trimming took 4 bases from V and 7 from J; bases not matched to a gene: 5. The CDR3 bases are TGTGCCAGCAGTGGACAGGGGTTGAGTGGCTACACCTTC. This translates into CASSGQGLSGYTF.

This chain links TRBV19 with TRBJ2-1; D call uncertain. CDR1 and CDR2 from the germline V gene are LNHDA and SQIVND (reference sequence). V was cut by 6 bases and J by 0 bases, with 12 bases left in between. CDR3 size: 15 residues. The CDR3 DNA is TGTGCCAGTAGAGGTGGGAAAAGCTCCTACAATGAGCAGTTCTTC. It encodes CASRGGKSSYNEQFF.

The sample holds a few counts of this clonotype. The V gene is TRBV3-1, the J gene TRBJ1-5; no clear D. From germline, CDR1 is LGHDT and CDR2 YNNKEL (reference sequence). The CDR3 length is 15 residues. V gave up 3 bases and J gave up 0 bases, with 9 bases separating them. The CDR3 here is CASSHPIYSNQPQHF. The CDR3 DNA reads TGTGCCAGCAGCCACCCGATTTATAGCAATCAGCCCCAGCATTTT.

This clonotype occurred a few times. The genes are TRBV20-1 and TRBJ2-1; the D call may be TRBD1 or TRBD2 (5 bases each). Germline CDR1 is DFQATT and CDR2 is SNEGSKA (reference sequence). Trimming cost V 0 bases and J 4 bases, with 13 bases left between them. The length of the CDR3 is 15 residues. CDR3 sequence: CSARETGRGYNEQFF. Here the CDR3 DNA reads TGCAGTGCTAGAGAAACGGGGCGTGGATACAATGAGCAGTTCTTC.

This clonotype was recorded a few times. This chain uses TRBV4-3 with TRBJ2-1, with 10 bases fitting TRBD2. Germline loops: CDR1 LGHNA, CDR2 YSLEER. V lost 4 bases, J lost 4 bases, and 7 bases stayed unmatched. This CDR3 comprises 16 residues. In nucleotides, the CDR3 is TGCGCCAGCAGCCGTAGAACTAGCGGGGTTTACAATGAGCAGTTCTTC. As protein: CASSRRTSGVYNEQFF.

This clonotype has just a few counts. CDR3 DNA: TGCGCCAGCAGCTTTGGGGGGTCACAAGAGACCCAGTACTTC. Translation gives CASSFGGSQETQYF. V is TRBV5-1 and J is TRBJ2-5; D may be TRBD2 (6 bases). V lost 2 bases and J lost 2, with 10 bases in between. The CDR3 is 14 residues long. Germline-derived CDR1 and CDR2 are SGHRS and YFSETQ.

This clonotype was counted only a few times. V usage is TRBV6-5 and J usage is TRBJ1-1, with D perhaps TRBD1 (5 bases). The CDR3 has 16 residues. Germline V gives CDR1 MNHEY, CDR2 SVGAGI. V was trimmed by 1 base and J by 1 base, leaving 13 bases between them. This CDR3 reads CASSYYSPQGNTEAFF. Here the CDR3 DNA reads TGTGCCAGCAGTTACTACTCCCCCCAGGGGAACACTGAAGCTTTCTTT.

Here the CDR3 reads CASSLAHRGFTDTQYF. The CDR3, as DNA: TGTGCCAGCAGTTTAGCCCACAGGGGGTTTACAGATACGCAGTATTTT. V is TRBV27 and J is TRBJ2-3; 8 positions match TRBD1. CDR3 length: 16 amino acids. Germline-derived CDR1 and CDR2 are MNHEY and SMNVEV (reference sequence). V gave up 2 bases and J gave up 3 bases; unmatched junction bases: 7.

The chain has TRBV12-3 or TRBV12-4 and TRBJ2-3; possibly TRBD2 for D (6 bases). Trimming removed 3 bases at V and 5 bases at J, with 9 bases between. CDR3 size: 13 residues. The CDR3 DNA reads TGTGCCAGCAGTTTGCAGGAGGGAGATACGCAGTATTTT. Amino acid sequence: CASSLQEGDTQYF.

The rearrangement uses TRBV10-3 and TRBJ2-3, with 9 positions matching TRBD1. This CDR3 is 15 amino acids long. With 2 bases clipped from V and 3 bases from J, the junction kept 3 bases outside the gene matches. Germline lookup yields CDR1 ENHRY and CDR2 SYGVKD. CDR3 in DNA: TGTGCCATCAGTGAGCCTGGACAGGGGACAGATACGCAGTATTTT. Translating it yields CAISEPGQGTDTQYF.

This clonotype was seen a few times. The chain carries TRBV7-2 and TRBJ1-6, with 9 positions matching TRBD1. The J segment lost 5 bases and the V segment lost 5 bases, leaving 7 bases of the junction unmatched. The CDR3 runs to 16 residues. The germline V gene encodes CDR1 SGHTA and CDR2 FQGNSA. The DNA of the CDR3 is TGTGCCAGCAGCCCTCCCGGGACAGGGAATAATTCACCCCTCCACTTT. Its translation is CASSPPGTGNNSPLHF.

In this sample, this clonotype turned up a few times. The chain recombines TRBV2 with TRBJ1-5, with D perhaps TRBD1 (5 bases). Trimming removed 7 bases from V and 2 bases from J, with 9 bases in between. Germline V gives CDR1 SNHLY, CDR2 FYNNEI. The CDR3 is 13 residues long. CDR3 region: CASTGLRNQPQHF. Written as DNA, the CDR3 is TGTGCCAGCACAGGGTTGCGCAATCAGCCCCAGCATTTT.

This rearrangement joins TRBV7-9 to TRBJ1-1, with TRBD1 as a possible D gene (6 bases). V was cut by 5 bases and J by 4 bases, with 14 bases left in between. The CDR3 contains 14 residues. The germline gives CDR1 SEHNR, CDR2 FQNEAQ (reference sequence). The CDR3 sequence is CASSQNREGTEAFF. The CDR3 DNA reads TGTGCCAGCAGCCAAAACAGGGAGGGCACTGAAGCTTTCTTT.

This clonotype was observed a few times. V and J are TRBV23-1 and TRBJ2-7; D remains unclear. TRBV23-1 carries the ORF label, with uncertain function. This CDR3 comprises 13 residues. Trimming removed 0 bases at V and 3 bases at J, with 6 bases between. CDR3 bases: TGCGCCAGCAGTCAATCTTACCACTACGAGCAGTACGTC. Its protein product is CASSQSYHYEQYV.

This clonotype was observed a handful of times. The genes are TRBV12-3 or TRBV12-4 and TRBJ1-1; D perhaps matches TRBD1 (6 bases). This CDR3 has 14 amino acids. Trimming left V 6 bases short and J 1 base short, with 12 bases between. CDR3 coding DNA: TGTGCCAGCAGGGCGGGGGCTAAGAACACTGAAGCTTTCTTT. Translation: CASRAGAKNTEAFF.

Only a few counts were recorded for this clonotype. V usage is TRBV4-3 and J usage is TRBJ2-3; 8 positions agree with TRBD1. This CDR3 region has 19 residues. Losses at the gene ends were 0 bases for V and 3 bases for J; bases not matched to a gene: 14. CDR1 LGHNA and CDR2 YSLEER come from the germline V gene. The CDR3 spells CASSQDRGRGLPGTDTQYF. The CDR3 DNA reads as TGCGCCAGCAGCCAAGATAGAGGCAGGGGGCTTCCAGGGACAGATACGCAGTATTTT.

The chain uses TRBV7-2 and TRBJ2-3, with D perhaps TRBD2 (6 bases). The length of the CDR3 is 17 residues. Trimming cost V 6 bases and J 0 bases, with 19 bases left between them. Germline values: CDR1 SGHTA, CDR2 FQGNSA. The CDR3 spells CASSSQRLAYSTDTQYF. For the CDR3, the DNA is TGTGCCAGCAGTTCACAGCGGCTAGCGTATAGCACAGATACGCAGTATTTT.

This clonotype was detected only a few times. This sequence joins TRBV20-1 and TRBJ2-3; D possibly uses TRBD1 or TRBD2 (5 bases each). With 6 bases removed from V and 4 bases from J, the gap between germline ends came to 20 bases. The CDR3 runs to 15 residues. Germline lookup yields CDR1 DFQATT and CDR2 SNEGSKA (reference sequence). CDR3 nucleotide sequence: TGCAGTGCGGGGTTATCGGGGCCTCGGGCAGATACGCAGTATTTT. Translated: CSAGLSGPRADTQYF.

This clonotype was picked up a small number of times. The chain uses TRBV12-3 or TRBV12-4 and TRBJ1-3, with D unclear. This CDR3 has 13 residues. V was trimmed by 3 bases and J by 1 base, leaving 4 bases between them. CDR3 sequence (DNA): TGTGCCAGCAGTTTGTTTTCTGGAAACACCATATATTTT. Protein: CASSLFSGNTIYF.

This clonotype was seen only a few times. The chain couples TRBV20-1 to TRBJ2-5; perhaps D is TRBD1 or TRBD2 (5 bases each). The CDR3 covers 13 residues. V lost 1 base to trimming and J lost 5 bases, with 11 bases between them. CDR1 is DFQATT and CDR2 is SNEGSKA in the germline V gene (reference sequence). CDR3 in amino acids: CSARVGALETQYF. For the CDR3, the DNA is TGCAGTGCTAGAGTCGGGGCTCTGGAGACCCAGTACTTC.

In its sample, this clonotype was seen a few times. This rearrangement joins TRBV2 to TRBJ2-1; the D is unclear. The length of the CDR3 is 13 residues. Per germline, CDR1 SNHLY and CDR2 FYNNEI. Trimming pared 4 bases from V and 3 bases from J, leaving 7 bases between. CDR3 nucleotide sequence: TGTGCCAGCAGTGTCAGGAACTACAATGAGCAGTTCTTC. It codes for CASSVRNYNEQFF.

The gene calls are TRBV20-1 and TRBJ1-3, with D tentatively TRBD1 (5 bases). Germline V lookup: CDR1 DFQATT, CDR2 SNEGSKA (reference sequence). Trimming cost V 6 bases and J 3 bases, with 9 bases left between them. The length of the CDR3 is 12 residues. This CDR3 reads CSAQGSGNTIYF. In nucleotides, the CDR3 is TGCAGTGCCCAGGGAAGTGGAAACACCATATATTTT.